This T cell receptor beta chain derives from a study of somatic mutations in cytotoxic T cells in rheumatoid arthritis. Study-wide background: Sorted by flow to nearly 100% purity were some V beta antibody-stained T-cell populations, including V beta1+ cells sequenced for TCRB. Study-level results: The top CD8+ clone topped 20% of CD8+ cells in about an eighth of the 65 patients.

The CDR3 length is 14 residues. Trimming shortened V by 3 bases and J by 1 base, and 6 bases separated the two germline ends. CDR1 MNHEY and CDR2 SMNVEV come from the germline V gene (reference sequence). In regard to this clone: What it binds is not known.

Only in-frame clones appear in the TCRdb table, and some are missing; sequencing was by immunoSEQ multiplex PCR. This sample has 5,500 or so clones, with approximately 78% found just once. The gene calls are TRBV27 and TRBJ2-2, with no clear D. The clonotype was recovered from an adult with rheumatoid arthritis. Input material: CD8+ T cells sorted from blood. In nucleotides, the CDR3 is TGTGCCAGCAGTTTTGGCTGGAACACCGGGGAGCTGTTTTTT. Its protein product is CASSFGWNTGELFF.